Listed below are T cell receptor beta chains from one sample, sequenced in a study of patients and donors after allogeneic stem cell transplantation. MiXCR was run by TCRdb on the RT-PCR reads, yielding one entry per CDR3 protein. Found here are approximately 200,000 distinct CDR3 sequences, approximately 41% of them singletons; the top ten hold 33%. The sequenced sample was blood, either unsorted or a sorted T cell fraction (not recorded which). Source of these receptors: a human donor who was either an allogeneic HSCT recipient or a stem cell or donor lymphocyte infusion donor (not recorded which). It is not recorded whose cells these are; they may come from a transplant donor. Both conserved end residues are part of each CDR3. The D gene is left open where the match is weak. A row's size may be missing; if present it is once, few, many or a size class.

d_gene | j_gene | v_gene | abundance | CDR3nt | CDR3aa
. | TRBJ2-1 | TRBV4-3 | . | TGCGCCAGCAGCCAAGAAAAGTGGGGAAATGAGCAGTTCTTC | CASSQEKWGNEQFF
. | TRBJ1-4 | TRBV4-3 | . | TGCGCCAGCAGCCAAGATTTGGACAGAACCATGTCGAGGAGTGAAAAACTGTTTTTT | CASSQDLDRTMSRSEKLFF
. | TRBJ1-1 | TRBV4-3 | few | TGCGCCAGCAGCCAACGCCCTTCAGGTGAAGCTTTCTTT | CASSQRPSGEAFF
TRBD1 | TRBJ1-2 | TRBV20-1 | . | TGCAGTGCTAGAGAAAGGGGGCATTACTATGGCTACACCTTC | CSARERGHYYGYTF
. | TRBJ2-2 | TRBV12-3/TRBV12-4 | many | TGTGCCAGCAGTTTCACCGGGGAGCTGTTTTTT | CASSFTGELFF
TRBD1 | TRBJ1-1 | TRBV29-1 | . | TGCAGCGTACGGGACAGGGGGCAAAACACTGAAGCTTTCTTT | CSVRDRGQNTEAFF
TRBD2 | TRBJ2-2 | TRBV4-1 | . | TGCGCCAGCAGCCAAGCGCCCCTCTTTAGCGGGAGGCCCCCTCCGAACACCGGGGAGCTGTTTTTT | CASSQAPLFSGRPPPNTGELFF
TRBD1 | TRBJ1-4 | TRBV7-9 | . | TGTGCCAGCAGCCCTCCGGGACAGGGGGCTGAAAAACTGTTTTTT | CASSPPGQGAEKLFF
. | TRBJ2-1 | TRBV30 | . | TGTGCCTGGAGTACCCCTAGCGAACCCTACAATGAGCAGTTCTTC | CAWSTPSEPYNEQFF
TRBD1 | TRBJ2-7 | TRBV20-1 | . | TGCAGTGCCAAGACAGGGCCCCTCGAGCAGTACTTC | CSAKTGPLEQYF
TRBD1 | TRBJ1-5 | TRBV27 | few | TGTGCCACCGGGACAGTCCATCCGCCCCAGCATTTT | CATGTVHPPQHF
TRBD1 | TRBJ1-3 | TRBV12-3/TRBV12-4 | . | TGTGCCAGCAGTTTTGCAGGGGGCTCTGGAAACACCATATATTTT | CASSFAGGSGNTIYF
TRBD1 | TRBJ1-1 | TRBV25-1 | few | TGTGCCAGCAGTTCTCAGGTAGGGGACAGAGGTCCTGTGAACACTGAAGCTTTCTTT | CASSSQVGDRGPVNTEAFF
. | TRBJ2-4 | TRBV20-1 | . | TGCAGTGCTAGGGGTCCGAACTTAAACATTCAGTACTTC | CSARGPNLNIQYF
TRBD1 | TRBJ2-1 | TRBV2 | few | TGTGCCAGCAGTGGAGGGACAGGGACCCCCTACAATGAGCAGTTCTTC | CASSGGTGTPYNEQFF
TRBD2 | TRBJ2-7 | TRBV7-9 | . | TGTGCCAGCAGCCCCCTCGCGGGAGCAGTAACCGAGCAGTACTTC | CASSPLAGAVTEQYF
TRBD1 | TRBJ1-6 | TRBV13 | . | TGTGCCAGCAGCTTGGGACAGGGGATCGGCTCACCCCTCCACTTT | CASSLGQGIGSPLHF
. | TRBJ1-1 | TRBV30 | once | TGTGCCTGGAGTGTACATGGGAACACTGAAGCTTTCTTT | CAWSVHGNTEAFF
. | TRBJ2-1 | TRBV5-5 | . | TGTGCCAGCAGCTTACTGGGTGTCTATGGGAATGAGCAGTTCTTC | CASSLLGVYGNEQFF
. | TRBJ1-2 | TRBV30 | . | TGTGCCTGGAGTGTTGGAAATGGCTACACCTTC | CAWSVGNGYTF
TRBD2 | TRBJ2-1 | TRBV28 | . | TGTGCCAGCAGCTCAACCCCGGGACTAGCGGGAAAAGGTAGCTCCTACAATGAGCAGTTCTTC | CASSSTPGLAGKGSSYNEQFF
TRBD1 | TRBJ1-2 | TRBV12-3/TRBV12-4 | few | TGTGCCAGCAGTCCCGTGACAGGGGGGAATGGCTACACCTTC | CASSPVTGGNGYTF
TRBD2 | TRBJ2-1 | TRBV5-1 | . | TGCGCCAGCAGCCTCCGACTAGCGGTCCTCTACAATGAGCAGTTCTTC | CASSLRLAVLYNEQFF
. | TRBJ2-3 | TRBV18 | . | TGTGCCAGCGGTGGTCGGGAGACCGATACGCAGTTTTTT | CASGGRETDTQFF
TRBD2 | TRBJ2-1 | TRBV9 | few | TGTGCCAGCAGCACCTCCGGGACTAGCGGCCATGAGCAGTTCTTC | CASSTSGTSGHEQFF
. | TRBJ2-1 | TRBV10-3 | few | TGTGCCATCAGTGAGTCTCAGATCGAGGGGGACAATGAGCAGTTCTTC | CAISESQIEGDNEQFF
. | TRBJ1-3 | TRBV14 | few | TGTGCCAGCAGCCTGGACCGGACTGGAAACACCATATATTTT | CASSLDRTGNTIYF
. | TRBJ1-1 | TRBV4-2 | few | TGTGCCAGCACCCATGAGGGCAAGCCGAACACTGAAGCTTTCTTT | CASTHEGKPNTEAFF
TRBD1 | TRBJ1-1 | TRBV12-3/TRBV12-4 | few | TGTGCCAGCAGTACCGGACAGGGGAGGAGTGAAGCTTTCTTT | CASSTGQGRSEAFF
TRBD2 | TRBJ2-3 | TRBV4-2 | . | TGTGCCAGCAGCCGTGGAGCGGGAGGAGACACAGATACGCAGTATTTT | CASSRGAGGDTDTQYF
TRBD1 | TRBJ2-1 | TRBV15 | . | TGTGCCACCCCCCAACGATATCACACGGGACAGGGGGCCAATGAGCAGTTCTTC | CATPQRYHTGQGANEQFF
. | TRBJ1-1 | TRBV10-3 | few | TGTGCCATCAGTGGGGCAGGGAACACTGAAGCTTTCTTT | CAISGAGNTEAFF
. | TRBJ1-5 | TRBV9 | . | TGTGCCAGCAGCGTAGATAACAGGGCCAGTGTCCTTTGCCTGGCCCAGCATTTT | CASSVDNRASVLCLAQHF
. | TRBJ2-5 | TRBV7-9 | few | TGTGCCAGCAGCCAAGTCCACCAAGAGACCCAGTACTTC | CASSQVHQETQYF
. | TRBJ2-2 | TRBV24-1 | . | TGTGCCACCAGGGCCCGGGACACCGGGGAGCTGTTTTTT | CATRARDTGELFF
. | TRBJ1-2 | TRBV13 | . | TGTGCCAGCAGCTTAGCTACGGAAAGTAACTATGGCTACACCTTC | CASSLATESNYGYTF
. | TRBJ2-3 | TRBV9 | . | TGTGCCAGCAGCCCCGGCGGAGACGGGAATACGCAGTATTTT | CASSPGGDGNTQYF
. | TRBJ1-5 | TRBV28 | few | TGTGCCAGCAGTCGGGACGGACCTGGGAGCAATCAGCCCCAGCATTTT | CASSRDGPGSNQPQHF
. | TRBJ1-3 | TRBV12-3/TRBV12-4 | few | TGTGCCAGCAGTTTATATTCCGGGGGAACCTCTGGAAACACCATATATTTT | CASSLYSGGTSGNTIYF
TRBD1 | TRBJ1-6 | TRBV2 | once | TGTGCCAGCAGTGTTGGCGACAGGGTGGGATCACCCCTCCACTTT | CASSVGDRVGSPLHF
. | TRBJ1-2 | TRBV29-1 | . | TGCAGCGTTGACCGGGACAAAGAGTACTACTATGGCTACACCTTC | CSVDRDKEYYYGYTF
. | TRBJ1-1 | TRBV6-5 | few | TGTGCCAGTAATTCCGAAGAGTCTGAAGCTTTCTTT | CASNSEESEAFF
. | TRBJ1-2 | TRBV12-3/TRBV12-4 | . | TGTGCCAGCAGTATCTCGGCAGCCTATGGCTACACCTTC | CASSISAAYGYTF